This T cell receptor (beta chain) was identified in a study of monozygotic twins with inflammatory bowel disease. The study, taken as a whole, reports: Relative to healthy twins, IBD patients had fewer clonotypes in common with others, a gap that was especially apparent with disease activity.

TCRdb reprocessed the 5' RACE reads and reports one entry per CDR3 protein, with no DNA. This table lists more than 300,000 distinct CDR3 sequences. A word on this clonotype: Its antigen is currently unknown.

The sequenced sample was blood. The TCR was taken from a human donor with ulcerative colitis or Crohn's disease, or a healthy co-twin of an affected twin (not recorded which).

This CDR3 reads CATRGQYNEQFF. V and J are TRBV24-1 and TRBJ2-1; the D gene TCRdb calls, TRBD1, cannot be checked with no DNA. CDR1 is KGHDR, CDR2 SFDVKD, per germline. The CDR3 sequence is 12 residues long.